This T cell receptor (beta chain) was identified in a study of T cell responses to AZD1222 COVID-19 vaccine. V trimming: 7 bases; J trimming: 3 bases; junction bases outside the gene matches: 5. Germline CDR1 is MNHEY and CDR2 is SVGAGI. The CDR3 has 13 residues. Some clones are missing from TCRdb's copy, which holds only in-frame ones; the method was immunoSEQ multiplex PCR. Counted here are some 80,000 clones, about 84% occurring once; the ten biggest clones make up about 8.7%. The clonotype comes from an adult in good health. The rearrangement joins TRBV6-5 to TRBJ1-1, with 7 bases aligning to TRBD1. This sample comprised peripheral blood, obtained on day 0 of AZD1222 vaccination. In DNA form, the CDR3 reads TGTGCCAGCACTGCTCAGGGGGACACTGAAGCTTTCTTT. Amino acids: CASTAQGDTEAFF.